This TCR beta chain was recorded in a study of blood T cell repertoires in COVID-19 (dated by TCRdb to 2020 to 2021). Regarding the complete study: Samples covering the acute and convalescent phases of COVID-19 were provided by collaborators in the United States, Italy and Spain. The material from the prospective study consisted of cDNA or gDNA derived from T cells, B-cell-depleted T cells, or PBMCs. Subjects who had been exposed to COVID-19, were actively infected with it, or had recovered from it provided the deeply sampled blood TCRbeta repertoires that made up the dataset. The repertoires were released in a freely available public database intended as a resource for research on the immune response to SARS-CoV-2. The samples were drawn from the first 160 participants of the ongoing ImmuneRACE study and from 950 to 1,500 subjects provided by 6 global collaborators. Nearly every sample came with metadata listing a de-identified subject ID, COVID-19 status, age in years and sex. Where HLA class I and class II types were available, the types were taken from metadata supplied by the sample provider, not from assay-based typing.

V is clipped by 4 bases and J by 4 bases, and the sequence between their germline boundaries is 18 bases long. The CDR3 has 16 amino acids, counting the end cysteine and phenylalanine. The kept DNA is CDR3 alone, 48 bases in frame from the first base. Based on the germline V gene, the CDR1 and CDR2 sequences are SGHRS and YFSETQ. Findings and caveats that apply to the study as a whole: Clinical and demographic metadata were provided uncurated, with the amount varying by source and participant.

The immunoSEQ Assay, a bias-controlled multiplex PCR, was used to amplify TCRbeta CDR3 regions from genomic DNA. Per the source publication's procedure: The number of nucleated cells in each sample was estimated by amplification of reference gene primers within the assay. Sequence reads were collapsed and filtered to measure the absolute abundance of every unique TCRbeta CDR3 rearrangement. For each sample, productive Simpson clonality was calculated as the square root of Simpson's diversity index across productive rearrangements. The clones in this table, taken by TCRdb from immuneACCESS, are in-frame only. Not every clone is retained; where verified, under half of the shortfall comes from an unresolved V gene, and the cause of the rest is unknown. V and J calls and clone size are copied from that table; D and trimming were computed from the DNA. Within this sample are over 200,000 clones, with roughly 84% of them counted one time only. Clones ranked in the top ten supply around 2.4% of the sample.

Samples from volunteer blood donors who had recovered from COVID-19 were contributed by a second Seattle source. Whole blood was collected in K2EDTA tubes by collaborating institutions according to the institutions' own protocols. For TCRbeta analysis, collaborators shipped samples as frozen whole blood, isolated PBMCs, or DNA extracted from either of those sample types. Note on this clone: Its antigen is still unknown. Base qualities are missing; no much larger clone stands one base away.

The clonotype originates from a man aged 40-55 years who had recovered from COVID-19. The chain is made from TRBV5-1 and TRBJ1-3; TRBD1 is possibly the D segment (6 matching bases). The sequenced material came from peripheral blood. DNA sequence: TGCGCCAGCAGCCGGGACAACTCGCGGCCCGGAAACACCATATATTTT. Its translation is CASSRDNSRPGNTIYF.